The 9 T cell receptor beta chains below were found in one sample sequenced in a study of cytomegalovirus exposure and HLA in healthy donors. Amplification used 60 Vbeta primers and 13 Jbeta primers. Libraries were prepared by immunoSEQ multiplex PCR; TCRdb keeps only in-frame clonotypes and omits some of them. The sample carries roughly 66,000 clones, around 76% recorded once. Sequencing input: PBMCs. The receptors shown here come from a man aged 45 to 65 in good health and CMV-seronegative.

V and J are TRBV5-1 and TRBJ2-7; 8 bases line up with TRBD1. Germline V lookup: CDR1 SGHRS, CDR2 YFSETQ. This CDR3 contains 16 residues. V was clipped by 0 bases and J by 0 bases; unmatched bases: 5. The CDR3 sequence is CASSLGRDRSSYEQYF. As DNA, the CDR3 is TGCGCCAGCAGCTTGGGGAGGGACAGGAGCTCCTACGAGCAGTACTTC.

This clone counts as medium-sized. The chain is built from TRBV4-3 and TRBJ2-1, with TRBD2 matching 14 bases. The CDR3 is 16 amino acids. The germline V gene encodes CDR1 LGHNA and CDR2 YSLEER. With V trimmed by 0 bases and J by 12 bases, 7 bases remained unmatched. The CDR3 DNA follows: TGCGCCAGCAGCCAAGACGGGACTAGCGGGAGTAGTAGGCAGTTCTTC. Its protein product is CASSQDGTSGSSRQFF.

The chain recombines TRBV7-2 with TRBJ2-1, with 7 positions matching TRBD2. Germline CDR1 reads SGHTA; CDR2 reads FQGNSA. V dropped 3 bases and J dropped 2; count of bases not matched to a gene: 7. The length of the CDR3 is 16 residues. Here the CDR3 reads CASSLEAGVPYNEQFF. In nucleotides, the CDR3 is TGTGCCAGCAGCTTGGAGGCGGGGGTCCCCTACAATGAGCAGTTCTTC.

The chain carries TRBV4-1 and TRBJ1-5; 7 bases match TRBD1. The CDR3 runs to 15 residues. The germline V gene has CDR1 MGHRA and CDR2 YSYEKL. The V segment lost 4 bases and the J segment 5 bases; nucleotides outside the gene matches: 8. The CDR3 sequence: CASSPDRVQDQPQHF. The CDR3 coding sequence is TGCGCCAGCAGCCCCGACAGGGTCCAGGATCAGCCCCAGCATTTT.

The chain joins TRBV6-6 to TRBJ2-3, with TRBD2 as a possible D gene (6 bases). Trimming cost V 5 bases and J 6 bases, with 6 bases left between them. The germline gives CDR1 MNHNY, CDR2 SVGAGI (reference sequence). The CDR3 runs 11 residues. The CDR3 nucleotides are TGTGCCAGCAGTGCGGGGGATACGCAGTATTTT. Its protein product is CASSAGDTQYF.

The chain carries TRBV13 and TRBJ2-1; D is undetermined. The CDR3 covers 13 residues. The V and J ends lost 5 bases and 8 bases respectively, with 13 bases between them. Germline assignment: CDR1 PRHDT and CDR2 FYEKMQ (reference sequence). CDR3 region: CASSTGVFDEQFF. The DNA of the CDR3 is TGTGCCAGCAGCACCGGAGTCTTTGATGAGCAGTTCTTC.

The chain combines TRBV25-1 with TRBJ1-1, with D uncertain. The CDR3 is 13 residues long. V shed 6 bases and J shed 4 bases, with 12 bases lying between them. Germline CDR1 reads MGHDK; CDR2 reads SYGVNS. CDR3 protein: CASSEQPGTEAFF. The DNA for the CDR3 is TGTGCCAGCAGCGAACAGCCAGGCACTGAAGCTTTCTTT.

The chain is built from TRBV10-2 and TRBJ2-7; D may be TRBD1 (5 bases). Trimming took 7 bases from V and 0 from J, leaving 13 bases between them. The length of the CDR3 is 14 residues. Germline CDR1 WSHSY, CDR2 SAAADI. Here the CDR3 reads CASTLGLDSYEQYF. CDR3 nucleotides: TGCGCCAGCACACTGGGGCTGGACTCCTACGAGCAGTACTTC.

Only one count was recorded for this clone. The rearrangement joins TRBV2 to TRBJ2-3; 7 nucleotides match TRBD2. J gave up 4 bases and V 4 bases, and 8 bases lay outside the gene matches. This CDR3 region has 15 residues. Looked up from germline, CDR1 is SNHLY and CDR2 is FYNNEI. As DNA, the CDR3 is TGTGCCAGCAGTGCACTAAGGACTAGTCCAGATACGCAGTATTTT. Its translation: CASSALRTSPDTQYF.